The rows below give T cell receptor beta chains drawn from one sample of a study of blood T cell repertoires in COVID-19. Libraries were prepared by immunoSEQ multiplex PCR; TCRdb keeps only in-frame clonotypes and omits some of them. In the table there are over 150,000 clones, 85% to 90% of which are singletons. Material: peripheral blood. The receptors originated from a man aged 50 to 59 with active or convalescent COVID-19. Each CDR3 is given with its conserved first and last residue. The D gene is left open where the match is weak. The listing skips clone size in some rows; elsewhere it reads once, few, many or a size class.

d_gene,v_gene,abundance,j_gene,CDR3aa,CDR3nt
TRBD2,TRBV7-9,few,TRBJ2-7,CASSFLAGVGAGEQYF,TGTGCCAGCAGCTTTTTAGCGGGAGTTGGGGCCGGCGAGCAGTACTTC
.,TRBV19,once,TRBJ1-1,CASSIRGAEAFF,TGTGCCAGTAGTATACGGGGAGCCGAAGCTTTCTTT
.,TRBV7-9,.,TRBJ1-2,CASSLAPRPGGYTF,TGTGCCAGCAGCTTAGCGCCCCGACCGGGAGGCTACACCTTC
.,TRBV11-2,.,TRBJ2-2,CASSSRQSTGELFF,TGTGCCAGCAGCTCACGACAATCCACCGGGGAGCTGTTTTTT
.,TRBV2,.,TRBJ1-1,CASSDLGRGNTEAFF,TGTGCCAGCAGTGATCTTGGACGGGGGAACACTGAAGCTTTCTTT
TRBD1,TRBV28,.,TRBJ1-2,CASSLAGTGYGYTF,TGTGCCAGCAGTTTAGCGGGGACAGGGTATGGCTACACCTTC
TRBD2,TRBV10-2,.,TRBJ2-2,CASTAGLAEINTGELFF,TGCGCCAGCACCGCCGGACTAGCAGAAATTAACACCGGGGAGCTGTTTTTT
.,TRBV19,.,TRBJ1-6,CASSVGRNSPLHF,TGTGCCAGTAGTGTCGGTCGTAATTCACCCCTCCACTTT
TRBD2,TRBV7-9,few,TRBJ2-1,CASSSSGGANEQFF,TGTGCCAGCAGCTCTAGCGGGGGGGCTAATGAGCAGTTCTTC
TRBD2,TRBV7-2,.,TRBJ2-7,CASSQTSGGWYEQYF,TGTGCCAGCAGCCAAACTAGCGGGGGTTGGTACGAGCAGTACTTC
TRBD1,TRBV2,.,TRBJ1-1,CARRDRLMNTEAFF,TGTGCCAGGAGGGACAGGCTCATGAACACTGAAGCTTTCTTT
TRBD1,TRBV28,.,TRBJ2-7,CASSFVGTANYEQYF,TGTGCCAGCAGTTTTGTCGGGACAGCGAACTACGAGCAGTACTTC
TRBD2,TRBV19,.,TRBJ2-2,CASSHRGRRTSGRRIGELFF,TGTGCCAGTAGTCATCGGGGACGGAGAACTAGCGGGAGAAGGATCGGGGAGCTGTTTTTT
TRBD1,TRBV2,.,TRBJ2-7,CASNPGTGVYEQYF,TGTGCCAGCAACCCCGGGACAGGGGTCTACGAGCAGTACTTC
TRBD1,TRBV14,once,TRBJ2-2,CASSHPPGGTGELFF,TGTGCCAGCAGCCACCCCCCAGGGGGAACCGGGGAGCTGTTTTTT
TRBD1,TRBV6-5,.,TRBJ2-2,CASSFGTGGFTGELFF,TGTGCCAGCAGTTTCGGGACAGGGGGGTTCACCGGGGAGCTGTTTTTT
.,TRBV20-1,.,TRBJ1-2,CSASPGAYGYTF,TGCAGTGCTAGTCCTGGGGCCTATGGCTACACCTTC
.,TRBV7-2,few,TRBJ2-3,CASSLGHGLTDTQYF,TGTGCCAGCAGCTTAGGACACGGACTGACAGATACGCAGTATTTT
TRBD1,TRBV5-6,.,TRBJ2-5,CASRGTGGLETQYF,TGTGCCAGCAGAGGGACAGGGGGCTTGGAGACCCAGTACTTC
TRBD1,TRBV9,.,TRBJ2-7,CASSPSSGGPYTYEQYF,TGTGCCAGCAGTCCATCTTCAGGGGGCCCCTATACCTACGAGCAGTACTTC
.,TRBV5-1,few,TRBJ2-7,CASSWRDDEQYF,TGCGCCAGCAGCTGGCGGGACGACGAGCAGTACTTC
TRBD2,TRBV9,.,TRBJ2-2,CASSLTTSGRGAGELFF,TGTGCCAGCAGCCTTACTACTAGCGGGAGGGGGGCCGGGGAGCTGTTTTTT
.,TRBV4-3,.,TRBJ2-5,CASSQTPGGTGGETQYF,TGCGCCAGCAGCCAAACGCCGGGGGGCACCGGAGGGGAGACCCAGTACTTC
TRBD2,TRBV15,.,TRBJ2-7,CATSRDPGLAGGNSYEQYF,TGTGCCACCAGCAGAGATCCGGGACTAGCGGGAGGGAATTCCTACGAGCAGTACTTC
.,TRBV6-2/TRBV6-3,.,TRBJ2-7,CASSRTEYEQYF,TGTGCCAGCAGCCGGACAGAGTACGAGCAGTACTTC
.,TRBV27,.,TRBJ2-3,CASRLQGRSTDTQYF,TGTGCCAGCAGACTACAGGGTAGGTCCACAGATACGCAGTATTTT
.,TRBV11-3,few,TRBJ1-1,CASSFDQETEAFF,TGTGCCAGCAGCTTCGACCAGGAAACGGAAGCTTTCTTT
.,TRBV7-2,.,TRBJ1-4,CASSLGQGIKSEKLFF,TGTGCCAGCAGCTTAGGGCAGGGGATAAAGAGTGAAAAACTGTTTTTT